This T cell receptor beta chain was documented in a study of blood T cell repertoires in COVID-19. Study background: The United States, Italy and Spain supplied acute and convalescent COVID-19 samples. From T cells, B-cell-depleted T cells, or PBMCs came the material, which was cDNA or gDNA.

Trimming removed 3 bases at V and 8 bases at J, with 17 bases between. There are 15 residues in the CDR3. Germline V gene lookup returns CDR1 GTSNPN and CDR2 SVGIG (reference sequence). Per the authors' pipeline: Amplification with reference gene primers provided the estimates of nucleated cell counts. Sequencing was performed with immunoSEQ multiplex PCR; in TCRdb, only in-frame clones are kept and a portion is missing. Clone size and the V and J calls come from that table; the DNA yielded D and trimming. The sample lists fewer than 70,000 clones; 85% to 90% were seen once. This sequence originates from a man aged 50 to 59 with acute or convalescent COVID-19. The rearrangement links TRBV30 to TRBJ1-6, with D possibly being TRBD1 (5 bases). Sequences were obtained from peripheral blood. The CDR3 nucleotides read TGTGCCTGGAGAGGAGGGCAGGGTGCCCATTCACCCCTCCACTTT. It is translated as CAWRGGQGAHSPLHF.